One and the same sample provided the 21 T cell receptor beta chains below, sequenced in a study of cytomegalovirus exposure and HLA in healthy donors. Vbeta (60) and Jbeta (13) primers were used in the PCR. TCRdb's table, derived via immunoSEQ multiplex PCR, lists solely in-frame clones and lacks some. Among roughly 230,000 clones listed, roughly 91% were seen once. What was sequenced was PBMCs. These receptors came from a girl aged 2-10 years in good health and CMV-seronegative.

The J gene is TRBJ2-7, the V gene TRBV4-1; 9 bases fit TRBD2. Trimming cost V 0 bases and J 5 bases; bases outside gene matches: 2. Germline assignment: CDR1 MGHRA and CDR2 YSYEKL. There are 14 residues in the CDR3. The CDR3 is CASSQDLAGNEQYF. The CDR3 DNA follows: TGCGCCAGCAGCCAAGATCTAGCGGGGAACGAGCAGTACTTC.

The chain links TRBV2 to TRBJ1-2; 9 positions match TRBD1. The length of the CDR3 is 16 residues. V lost 5 bases, J lost 1 base, and 8 bases stayed unmatched. Germline lookup yields CDR1 SNHLY and CDR2 FYNNEI. For the CDR3, the DNA is TGTGCCAGCAGTAGAACCGGGACAGGGCATAACTATGGCTACACCTTC. Residues: CASSRTGTGHNYGYTF.

V usage is TRBV4-1 and J usage is TRBJ2-3; D gene uncertain. Trimming removed 1 base from V and 4 bases from J, with 9 bases in between. Germline V lookup: CDR1 MGHRA, CDR2 YSYEKL. The CDR3 length is 14 residues. DNA of the CDR3: TGCGCCAGCAGCCAAGCTCAGTCCGCAGATACGCAGTATTTT. Protein: CASSQAQSADTQYF.

V gene TRBV7-8 combines with J gene TRBJ2-5; 8 bases are a match to TRBD1. This CDR3 has 14 amino acids. Per germline, CDR1 SGHVS and CDR2 FQNEAQ. The J segment lost 2 bases and the V segment lost 4 bases, leaving 3 bases of the junction unmatched. CDR3 protein: CASSSQGGQETQYF. The CDR3 nucleotides read TGTGCCAGCAGCTCACAGGGGGGACAAGAGACCCAGTACTTC. The full variable domain, in which reference TRBV7-8 and TRBJ2-5 provide the parts outside the CDR3, is GAGVSQSPRYKVAKRGQDVALRCDPISGHVSLFWYQQALGQGPEFLTYFQNEAQLDKSGLPSDRFFAERPEGSVSTLKIQRTQQEDSAVYLCASSSQGGQETQYFGPGTRLLVL.

The chain is built from TRBV19 and TRBJ1-5; tentative D call: TRBD1 (6 bases). The V and J ends lost 6 bases and 10 bases respectively, with 22 bases between them. CDR1 and CDR2 from the germline V gene are LNHDA and SQIVND (reference sequence). The CDR3 has 15 residues. In nucleotides, the CDR3 is TGTGCCAGTAGACCGGGACACTTATCCCACAGCCCCCAGCATTTT. It codes for CASRPGHLSHSPQHF.

This rearrangement joins TRBV10-3 to TRBJ1-3; perhaps TRBD1 as D (6 bases). Germline V gene lookup returns CDR1 ENHRY and CDR2 SYGVKD. The CDR3 sequence is 18 residues long. V gave up 0 bases and J gave up 0 bases, with 15 bases separating them. The DNA of the CDR3 is TGTGCCATCAGTGAGTCCTTTGGACAGCAGGTCTCTGGAAACACCATATATTTT. Protein sequence: CAISESFGQQVSGNTIYF.

V and J are TRBV5-1 and TRBJ2-7; TRBD1 aligns across 7 bases. Germline V gives CDR1 SGHRS, CDR2 YFSETQ. The V segment lost 7 bases and the J segment 2 bases; nucleotides outside the gene matches: 12. The CDR3 has 15 residues. The CDR3 bases are TGCGCCAGCCTACCCGGTCCGGGACAGACCTACGAGCAGTACTTC. Protein sequence: CASLPGPGQTYEQYF.

J is TRBJ1-2 and V is TRBV10-2; the D is unclear. The germline V and J ends were trimmed by 6 bases and 4 bases, with 18 bases remaining between them. The CDR3 contains 15 residues. Germline values: CDR1 WSHSY, CDR2 SAAADI. The CDR3 sequence: CASRGGEPQSYGYTF. The CDR3 DNA reads TGCGCCAGCAGGGGCGGGGAGCCCCAGTCCTATGGCTACACCTTC.

The chain links TRBV7-9 to TRBJ1-2; 7 positions match TRBD1. V was clipped by 4 bases and J by 8 bases; unmatched bases: 1. The germline gives CDR1 SEHNR, CDR2 FQNEAQ (reference sequence). This CDR3 contains 11 residues. CDR3 in DNA: TGTGCCAGCAGCTGGGACAGCGGCTACACCTTC. It is translated as CASSWDSGYTF.

This chain links TRBV2 with TRBJ2-3; D is possibly TRBD2 (6 bases). V was shortened by 11 bases and J by 3 bases, with 15 bases between the two germline ends. The germline gives CDR1 SNHLY, CDR2 FYNNEI. CDR3 length: 13 residues. The CDR3 nucleotides are TGTGCCGGATCGGGGGAAGTAACAGATACGCAGTATTTT. This encodes CAGSGEVTDTQYF.

The rearrangement uses TRBV19 and TRBJ2-7; possibly TRBD1 for D (5 bases). CDR3 length: 16 residues. V lost 3 bases and J 4 bases, leaving 19 bases between the germline ends. Germline V gene sequence: CDR1 LNHDA, CDR2 SQIVND (reference sequence). The CDR3 protein is CASSMRTTAHGYEQYF. In DNA form, the CDR3 reads TGTGCCAGTAGTATGAGGACGACAGCCCATGGGTACGAGCAGTACTTC.

The table lists this clone with a count of one. The V call is TRBV6-6, the J call TRBJ1-1, with D tentatively TRBD1 (6 bases). V shed 2 bases and J shed 7 bases, with 14 bases lying between them. The CDR3 is made up of 14 amino acids. CDR1 is MNHNY and CDR2 is SVGAGI in the germline V gene (reference sequence). The CDR3 spells CASSYRGGEDEAFF. In DNA form, the CDR3 reads TGTGCCAGCAGTTACAGAGGGGGTGAGGATGAAGCTTTCTTT.

This rearrangement joins TRBV30 to TRBJ1-1, with 8 nucleotides matching TRBD1. The CDR3 spans 13 residues. The J segment lost 3 bases and the V segment lost 4 bases, leaving 4 bases of the junction unmatched. CDR1 and CDR2 from the germline V gene are GTSNPN and SVGIG (reference sequence). CDR3 nucleotide sequence: TGTGCCTGGACCAAACAGGGGGACACTGAAGCTTTCTTT. Translation gives CAWTKQGDTEAFF.

This chain uses TRBV7-2 with TRBJ2-5; D is perhaps TRBD2 (5 bases). Per germline, CDR1 SGHTA and CDR2 FQGNSA. The CDR3 runs 16 residues. V lost 4 bases and J lost 5, with 20 bases in between. CDR3 DNA sequence: TGTGCCAGCAGCTCCATTCGGCCCGTTGCGGGCGAGACCCAGTACTTC. Amino acid sequence: CASSSIRPVAGETQYF.

This clone appeared once. This chain joins TRBV6-1 and TRBJ1-6; D call uncertain. The CDR3 loop spans 13 amino acids. V was shortened by 6 bases and J by 7 bases, with 10 bases between the two germline ends. The germline CDR1 and CDR2 sequences are MNHNS and SASEGT. The CDR3 is CASREGWNSPLHF. DNA for the CDR3: TGTGCCAGCAGGGAGGGTTGGAATTCACCCCTCCACTTT.

The chain links TRBV9 to TRBJ2-2, with 7 bases lining up with TRBD2. Germline lookup yields CDR1 SGDLS and CDR2 YYNGEE. J lost 5 bases, V lost 0 bases, and 7 bases had no gene match. The CDR3 totals 16 residues. The CDR3 protein is CASSVEGGTITGELFF. Written as DNA, the CDR3 is TGTGCCAGCAGCGTAGAGGGCGGGACTATAACCGGGGAGCTGTTTTTT.

The rearrangement uses TRBV2 and TRBJ1-5; D call uncertain. Trimming removed 4 bases from V and 2 bases from J, with 9 bases in between. The germline gives CDR1 SNHLY, CDR2 FYNNEI. The CDR3 covers 14 residues. The CDR3 sequence: CASSAGFGNQPQHF. CDR3 coding DNA: TGTGCCAGCAGTGCAGGATTTGGCAATCAGCCCCAGCATTTT.

This chain joins TRBV6-5 and TRBJ1-1; no definite D call. V lost 4 bases and J lost 1, with 10 bases in between. The length of the CDR3 is 14 residues. From germline, CDR1 is MNHEY and CDR2 SVGAGI. CDR3 in DNA: TGTGCCAGCAGTTCCCCCAGACAGAACACTGAAGCTTTCTTT. Protein sequence: CASSSPRQNTEAFF.

This chain joins TRBV7-9 and TRBJ1-1; weak D call: TRBD1 (6 bases). CDR1 and CDR2 (germline): SEHNR, FQNEAQ (reference sequence). This CDR3 is built from 13 residues. V dropped 8 bases and J dropped 6 bases, with 16 bases sitting between them. The CDR3 nucleotides are TGTGCCAGCCTCCAGGGGACCCACCCTGAAGCTTTCTTT. It translates to CASLQGTHPEAFF. The full variable domain, in which reference TRBV7-9 and TRBJ1-1 provide the parts outside the CDR3, is DTGVSQNPRHKITKRGQNVTFRCDPISEHNRLYWYRQTLGQGPEFLTYFQNEAQLEKSRLLSDRFSAERPKGSFSTLEIQRTEQGDSAMYLCASLQGTHPEAFFGQGTRLTVV.

This sequence joins TRBV19 and TRBJ2-7; TRBD1 agrees at 8 bases. Germline V gene data show CDR1 as LNHDA and CDR2 as SQIVND (reference sequence). V shed 4 bases and J 0 bases; nucleotides not matched to a gene: 5. The CDR3 is made up of 15 amino acids. The CDR3 here is CASSRGQVSSYEQYF. The CDR3 nucleotides are TGTGCCAGTAGTAGGGGACAGGTGAGCTCCTACGAGCAGTACTTC.

The rearrangement uses TRBV2 and TRBJ2-7; D unresolved. The CDR3 extends over 11 amino acids. The V end lost 6 bases, the J end lost 9 bases, and 12 bases lay between the germline ends. Germline V CDR1 and CDR2: SNHLY, FYNNEI. The CDR3 spells CASRRTPWQYF. The CDR3 bases are TGTGCCAGCAGGAGAACCCCCTGGCAGTACTTC.